Listed below are T cell receptor beta chains from one sample, sequenced in a study of blood T cell repertoires in COVID-19. Data came from immunoSEQ multiplex PCR; TCRdb stores just in-frame clones and leaves some out. The table lists 250,000 or so clones, approximately 81% of them singletons, with approximately 6.6% in the top ten. Specimen: PBMCs or T cells enriched from blood (not recorded which). The source of these receptors is a woman between 50 and 59 years old who had been exposed to COVID-19. The CDR3 runs from the conserved cysteine through the conserved F or W. The order of the fields is V gene, J gene, CDR3 protein.

TRBV7-9	TRBJ1-5	CASSLLGLGNQPQHF
TRBV5-1	TRBJ2-5	CASSQTPTRGLAGQETQYF
TRBV6-5	TRBJ1-6	CASSSLSGTPLHF
TRBV6-5	TRBJ1-1	CASSPGTGPNTEAFF
TRBV5-1	TRBJ1-1	CASGAGAVAEAFF
TRBV19	TRBJ1-6	CASTTRSGGSYNSPLHF
TRBV6-5	TRBJ1-4	CASSSLRTGLNEKLFF
TRBV29-1	TRBJ1-1	CSVGQTMNTEAFF
TRBV10-1	TRBJ2-3	CASSGLQEDTQYF
TRBV5-1	TRBJ1-3	CASSSGLSSGNTIYF
TRBV19	TRBJ1-1	CASSPRMPGTPAFF
TRBV18	TRBJ1-6	CASSSGQGHNSPLHF
TRBV7-8	TRBJ2-7	CASSLGGTGRITYEQYF
TRBV25-1	TRBJ1-2	CASSEEQVYGYTF
TRBV19	TRBJ2-7	CASRVAARGEQYF
TRBV24-1	TRBJ2-1	CATDRHNEQFF
TRBV5-5	TRBJ2-1	CASSPRDTAYNEQFF
TRBV25-1	TRBJ1-1	CASARGTEAFF
TRBV5-1	TRBJ1-6	CASSIQGNSPLHF
TRBV30	TRBJ2-7	CAWGRGGSSYEQYF
TRBV15	TRBJ1-2	CATSTRLGAGLVAGYTF
TRBV5-6	TRBJ1-5	CASSSTRTGHQPQHF
TRBV25-1	TRBJ2-1	CASSEASGTSDNEQFF
TRBV3-1/TRBV3-2	TRBJ1-4	CASSDRGRGEKLFF
TRBV11-2	TRBJ2-5	CASSPGQQETQYF
TRBV6-5	TRBJ1-1	CASSPNRVTTLF
TRBV18	TRBJ2-7	CASSSDTTYEQYF
TRBV21-1	TRBJ1-3	CASRQPGLYSGNTIYF
TRBV5-5	TRBJ2-1	CASSFSAGAYNEQFF
TRBV19	TRBJ2-1	CASSPRVTYNEQFF